The 29 T cell receptor beta chains in this list originate from one sample, sequenced in a study of Graves' ophthalmopathy and Graves' hyperthyroidism (dated by TCRdb to 2016 to 2019). Sequencing was carried out with an Illumina HiSeq 2000. For repertoire sequencing, TCR beta CDR3 regions were amplified from RNA transcripts. A first-round RT-PCR used HTBI primers with the Qiagen OneStep RT-PCR kit, followed by a second-round multiplex PCR, size selection and purification. TCRdb cleaned the public reads at Q25 with fastp, built clones with MiXCR and kept in-frame beta chains. Entries that share a CDR3 protein sequence are merged under the most common genes and DNA. This sample gives roughly 600,000 distinct CDR3 sequences in total; 39% of them show up just once. The ten biggest clones cover 4% to 5% of the sample. Sample: peripheral blood or thyroid tissue (not recorded which). The receptors originated from an adult man with Graves' hyperthyroidism.

The chain carries TRBV7-2 and TRBJ2-7; no definite D call. The CDR3 totals 13 residues. Germline CDR1 is SGHTA and CDR2 is FQGNSA. V was pared by 6 bases and J by 2 bases, with 11 bases between. CDR3 amino acids: CASSPAQAYEQYF. CDR3 bases: TGTGCCAGCAGTCCGGCGCAGGCCTACGAGCAGTACTTC.

This clonotype was seen a few times. This chain's CDR3 is CASSTPGTGAATDYEQYF. The CDR3 DNA follows: TGTGCCAGCAGTACACCCGGGACAGGGGCCGCGACCGACTACGAGCAGTACTTC. V usage is TRBV12-3 or TRBV12-4 and J usage is TRBJ2-7, with TRBD1 matching 10 bases. The V gene end was trimmed by 5 bases and the J gene end by 3 bases; junction bases not matched to a gene: 16. CDR3 length: 18 amino acids.

As to this clonotype: The final CDR3 position lacks the conserved phenylalanine or tryptophan, pointing to a likely read error. Because the CDR3's place on the DNA is in doubt, the DNA is left out and the CDR3 is given as listed by TCRdb. The chain employs TRBV6-5 and TRBJ2-7. The CDR3 length equals 8 residues, ends included. The germline V gene encodes CDR1 MNHEY and CDR2 SVGAGI. The CDR3 spells CASSYQQT.

This clonotype was found a few times. The rearrangement links TRBV12-3 or TRBV12-4 to TRBJ1-2, with 10 bases lining up with TRBD1. The CDR3 sequence is 15 residues long. The trim removed 4 bases at V and 3 bases at J, leaving 5 bases unmatched. The CDR3 nucleotides read TGTGCCAGCAGTTACACCGGGACAGGGGACTATGGCTACACCTTC. Its protein is CASSYTGTGDYGYTF.

V gene TRBV11-2 combines with J gene TRBJ2-2; 11 nucleotides match TRBD2. Trimming at V came to 1 base and at J to 3 bases, leaving 7 bases not matched to a gene. The CDR3 covers 18 residues. Germline V lookup: CDR1 SGHAT, CDR2 FQNNGV. The CDR3 sequence: CASSLGGGLAGYTGELFF. The CDR3 bases are TGTGCCAGCAGCTTAGGGGGAGGACTAGCGGGTTACACCGGGGAGCTGTTTTTT. The full variable domain, rest sourced from reference TRBV11-2 and TRBJ2-2, is EAGVAQSPRYKIIEKRQSVAFWCNPISGHATLYWYQQILGQGPKLLIQFQNNGVVDDSQLPKDRFSAERLKGVDSTLKIQPAKLEDSAVYLCASSLGGGLAGYTGELFFGEGSRLTVL.

This clonotype was detected only a few times. The rearrangement uses TRBV20-1 and TRBJ2-3; D perhaps matches TRBD2 (6 bases). Trimming left V 3 bases short and J 5 bases short, with 9 bases between. Germline-derived CDR1 and CDR2 are DFQATT and SNEGSKA (reference sequence). The CDR3 spans 12 residues. The CDR3 is CSASGEEDTQYF. CDR3 bases: TGCAGTGCTAGCGGGGAGGAAGATACGCAGTATTTT.

This clonotype was counted many times. The chain couples TRBV20-1 to TRBJ1-1; 11 bases are shared with TRBD1. The V gene's germline CDR1 is DFQATT and CDR2 SNEGSKA (reference sequence). The CDR3 consists of 15 residues. With V trimmed by 4 bases and J by 3 bases, 7 bases remained unmatched. The CDR3 coding sequence is TGCAGTGCTAAAGGGACAGGGGGTAGGTACACTGAAGCTTTCTTT. This encodes CSAKGTGGRYTEAFF.

The CDR3 coding sequence is TGTGCCAGCAGCTTAGTTGCAGTAACAGCTGGAAACACCATATATTTT. It specifies CASSLVAVTAGNTIYF. The chain is built from TRBV7-9 and TRBJ1-3; D call uncertain. The germline V and J ends were trimmed by 1 base and 2 bases, with 12 bases remaining between them. Germline V lookup: CDR1 SEHNR, CDR2 FQNEAQ (reference sequence). The CDR3 is 16 residues long.

This clonotype came up a few times. A much larger clone sits a single nucleotide away, making a read error possible. The V and J genes are TRBV20-1 and TRBJ2-7; tentative D call: TRBD2 (6 bases). Trimming removed 1 base at V and 5 bases at J, with 15 bases between. The CDR3 sequence is 14 residues long. Germline CDR1 reads DFQATT; CDR2 reads SNEGSKA (reference sequence). The CDR3 loop reads CSARGHGTVDEQYF. The CDR3 region has the DNA TGCAGTGCTAGAGGACACGGGACTGTAGACGAGCAGTACTTC.

The chain links TRBV20-1 to TRBJ2-2; 8 nucleotides line up with TRBD2. V trimming: 3 bases; J trimming: 4 bases; junction bases outside the gene matches: 7. The CDR3 contains 15 residues. The germline gives CDR1 DFQATT, CDR2 SNEGSKA (reference sequence). The DNA of the CDR3 is TGCAGTGCTAGGGACAGCGGGGGAGGCACCGGGGAGCTGTTTTTT. Its translation: CSARDSGGGTGELFF.

This clonotype was observed many times. The chain combines TRBV24-1 with TRBJ2-2, with D perhaps TRBD1 or TRBD2 (5 bases each). The germline CDR1 and CDR2 sequences are KGHDR and SFDVKD. V was pared by 3 bases and J by 4 bases, with 17 bases between. The CDR3 is made up of 17 amino acids. CDR3 nucleotide sequence: TGTGCCACCAGTGATCCACCCGGGACCAGAATCACCGGGGAGCTGTTTTTT. This sequence encodes CATSDPPGTRITGELFF.

This clonotype has a handful of counts. J is TRBJ1-2 and V is TRBV19; no clear D gene. The CDR3 has 14 amino acids. V was trimmed by 2 bases and J by 4 bases, leaving 11 bases between them. Germline V gene data show CDR1 as LNHDA and CDR2 as SQIVND (reference sequence). In DNA, the CDR3 is TGTGCCAGTAGTATAACTCGGATCCCCTATGGCTACACCTTC. This gives the protein CASSITRIPYGYTF.

The chain joins TRBV29-1 to TRBJ1-2; D unclear. The CDR3 is 12 amino acids. Deletions cut 5 bases from V and 5 bases from J, with 12 bases between. The V gene's germline CDR1 is SQVTM and CDR2 ANQGSEA. CDR3 nucleotides: TGCAGCGTTCCGACCTTGAATTATGGCTACACCTTC. Protein: CSVPTLNYGYTF.

In this sample, this clonotype turned up a few times. The chain has TRBV7-9 and TRBJ1-3, with D unclear. In germline, CDR1 is SEHNR, CDR2 FQNEAQ (reference sequence). This CDR3 contains 15 residues. V was shortened by 5 bases and J by 0 bases, with 11 bases between the two germline ends. The CDR3 here is CASSLYRSSGNTIYF. The DNA for the CDR3 is TGTGCCAGCAGCCTATACCGTTCCTCTGGAAACACCATATATTTT.

The chain recombines TRBV7-9 with TRBJ2-6; D not resolved. The V gene lost 1 base and the J gene lost 0 bases, with 10 bases spanning the gap. CDR1 and CDR2 from the germline V gene are SEHNR and FQNEAQ (reference sequence). CDR3 length equals 17 residues. For the CDR3, the DNA is TGTGCCAGCAGCTTAGAATGGCAGGTCTCTGGGGCCAACGTCCTGACTTTC. Its protein product is CASSLEWQVSGANVLTF.

There are many counts of this clonotype. This chain links TRBV10-3 with TRBJ2-5; D may be TRBD2 (5 bases). From germline, CDR1 is ENHRY and CDR2 SYGVKD. V lost 3 bases to trimming and J lost 5 bases, with 10 bases between them. The CDR3 has 13 amino acids. CDR3 nucleotides: TGTGCCATCAGTGACAGTCCGGGGGAGACCCAGTACTTC. Translation gives CAISDSPGETQYF.

About this clonotype itself: Germline and junction disagree at one end, which may indicate a read error. This chain links TRBV24-1 with TRBJ2-7; D is perhaps TRBD1 or TRBD2 (6 bases each). Germline values: CDR1 KGHDR, CDR2 SFDVKD. The CDR3 extends over 13 amino acids. In DNA form, the CDR3 reads TGTGCCACCTCTGGGGACGGGGGCTACGGGCAGCACTTC. It encodes CATSGDGGYGQHF.

The V gene is TRBV7-9, the J gene TRBJ1-4; D possibly corresponds to TRBD1 (5 bases). The V end was cut by 0 bases, the J end by 12 bases, with 14 bases between. This CDR3 has 14 amino acids. From germline, CDR1 is SEHNR and CDR2 FQNEAQ (reference sequence). DNA for the CDR3: TGTGCCAGCAGCTTAGCGGCCGGGACTAAGGAACTGTTTTTT. It codes for CASSLAAGTKELFF.

This clonotype has only one observation. The genes are TRBV19 and TRBJ2-2; the D is unclear. This CDR3 is built from 14 residues. V was cut by 2 bases and J by 4 bases, with 8 bases left in between. In germline, CDR1 is LNHDA, CDR2 SQIVND (reference sequence). The CDR3 DNA is TGTGCCAGTAGTATACTATCAGTCACCGGGGAGCTGTTTTTT. Its translation: CASSILSVTGELFF.

DNA of the CDR3: TGTGCCAGCAGCTTATGGATCTGGGATGAGCAGTTCTTC. It yields the protein CASSLWIWDEQFF. The chain joins TRBV7-8 to TRBJ2-7, with D unclear. TRBJ2-1 matches the DNA end more closely, so the J call is doubtful. Germline values: CDR1 SGHVS, CDR2 FQNEAQ. This CDR3 is built from 13 residues.

This clonotype was picked up one time. The chain employs TRBV5-8 and TRBJ1-4, with 9 positions matching TRBD1. Per germline, CDR1 SGHTS and CDR2 YDEGEE. V was clipped by 5 bases and J by 3 bases; unmatched bases: 14. The CDR3 is made up of 18 amino acids. The CDR3 protein is CASSSGQGPPRPNEKLFF. CDR3 DNA: TGTGCCAGCAGTTCGGGACAGGGTCCCCCGCGTCCTAATGAAAAACTGTTTTTT. Based on the CDR3 plus reference TRBV5-8 and TRBJ1-4, the full variable domain is EAGVTQSPTHLIKTRGQQATLRCSPISGHTSVYWYQQALGLGLQFLLWYDEGEERNRGNFPPRFSGRQFPNYSSELNVNALELEDSALYLCASSSGQGPPRPNEKLFFGSGTQLSVL.

V gene TRBV5-6 combines with J gene TRBJ2-5; D is perhaps TRBD1 or TRBD2 (6 bases each). V was shortened by 0 bases and J by 5 bases, with 17 bases between the two germline ends. The CDR3 covers 16 residues. Per germline, CDR1 SGHDT and CDR2 YYEEEE. CDR3 DNA: TGTGCCAGCAGCTTGGGTCCGGTGACAGGAGGGGAGACCCAGTACTTC. It encodes CASSLGPVTGGETQYF.

The V call is TRBV29-1, the J call TRBJ2-7; 9 positions agree with TRBD2. Germline loops: CDR1 SQVTM, CDR2 ANQGSEA. The CDR3 sequence is 18 residues long. The V gene end was trimmed by 6 bases and the J gene end by 2 bases; junction bases not matched to a gene: 20. CDR3 bases: TGCAGCGTCCAAGGCGGGGTCGTAGCGGGAGAGGGGGCCTACGAGCAGTACTTC. Its protein is CSVQGGVVAGEGAYEQYF.

This clonotype was counted ten times or more. V is TRBV7-9 and J is TRBJ1-5; D remains unclear. The germline V gene has CDR1 SEHNR and CDR2 FQNEAQ (reference sequence). Trimming cost V 1 base and J 6 bases, with 4 bases left between them. The CDR3 has 12 residues. The CDR3 reads CASSLGGQPQHF. Written as DNA, the CDR3 is TGTGCCAGCAGCTTAGGAGGTCAGCCCCAGCATTTT.

This clonotype was detected ten times or more. The chain links TRBV6-6 to TRBJ2-2; weak D call: TRBD2 (6 bases). Looked up from germline, CDR1 is MNHNY and CDR2 is SVGAGI (reference sequence). The CDR3 runs 12 residues. The DNA for the CDR3 is TGTGCTATATGGAGGGACACCGGGGAGCTGTTTTTT. This gives the protein CAIWRDTGELFF.

As to this clonotype: The CDR3 does not close with the conserved phenylalanine or tryptophan, likely indicating a read error. The DNA is left out, because the CDR3 cannot be placed on it with certainty; the CDR3 is given as TCRdb lists it. This chain uses TRBV7-8 with TRBJ1-3. The CDR3 comprises 8 residues, both ends counted. Germline V gene lookup returns CDR1 SGHVS and CDR2 FQNEAQ. The CDR3 spells CASSRSSG.

J is TRBJ1-2 and V is TRBV12-3 or TRBV12-4; perhaps TRBD1 as D (6 bases). V lost 5 bases and J lost 2, with 27 bases in between. The CDR3 runs to 19 residues. The CDR3 nucleotides are TGTGCCAGCAGTCCGTCACAGTGGGGGCCCGTTGATGCCAACTATGGCTACACCTTC. This gives the protein CASSPSQWGPVDANYGYTF.

This clonotype occurred many times. CDR3 bases: TGTGCCAGCAGCCGAACCCGAGGTAGCTATGGCTACACCTTC. Translated: CASSRTRGSYGYTF. The chain carries TRBV7-2 and TRBJ1-2, with no clear D. Between the trimmed V and J ends, which lost 5 bases and 4 bases, there was a span of 14 bases. Germline V CDR1 and CDR2: SGHTA, FQGNSA. The CDR3 totals 14 residues.

The chain recombines TRBV10-3 with TRBJ1-1; D not certain. There are 12 residues in the CDR3. Per the germline V gene, CDR1 is ENHRY and CDR2 is SYGVKD. With 10 bases removed from V and 3 bases from J, the gap between germline ends came to 12 bases. The chain's CDR3 is CASARGDTEAFF. In DNA, the CDR3 is TGTGCCAGCGCCCGTGGGGACACTGAAGCTTTCTTT.